This T cell receptor beta chain is drawn from a study of OX40 agonist ivuxolimab in advanced cancers. Whole-study findings and limits: Circulating CD4+ and CD8+ T cells showed clonal expansion by week 6 at 0.1 to 3.0 mg/kg.

Here immunoSEQ multiplex PCR was the method, and the copy in TCRdb shows in-frame clones only, minus some. The sample yields 90,000 to 100,000 clones, roughly nine tenths seen once. Blood got drawn at baseline, again on cycle 4 day 1, and then on cycle 7 day 1. The CDR3 totals 14 residues. The germline gives CDR1 ENHRY, CDR2 SYGVKD. V was cut by 11 bases and J by 3 bases, with 19 bases left in between. This clone appeared once. Its target is unknown. This receptor was taken from an adult with an advanced solid tumor such as melanoma, head and neck, liver or kidney cancer. The sequences come from CD4+ or CD8+ T cells sorted from blood, collected in a trial of the OX40 agonist ivuxolimab. The gene calls are TRBV10-3 and TRBJ1-2; no definite D call. As DNA, the CDR3 is TGTGCCGTAACGCCCAATGCAGATTACTATGGCTACACCTTC. The encoded protein is CAVTPNADYYGYTF.